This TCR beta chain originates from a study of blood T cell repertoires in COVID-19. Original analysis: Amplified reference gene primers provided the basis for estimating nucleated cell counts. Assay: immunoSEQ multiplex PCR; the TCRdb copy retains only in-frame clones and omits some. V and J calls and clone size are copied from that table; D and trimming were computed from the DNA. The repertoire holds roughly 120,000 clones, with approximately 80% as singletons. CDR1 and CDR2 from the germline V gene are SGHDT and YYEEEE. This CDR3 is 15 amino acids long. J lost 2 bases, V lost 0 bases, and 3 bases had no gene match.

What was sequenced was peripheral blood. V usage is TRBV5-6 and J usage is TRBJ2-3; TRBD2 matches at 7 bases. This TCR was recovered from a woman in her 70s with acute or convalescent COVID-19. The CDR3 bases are TGTGCCAGCAGCTTGGTGCGGGGGAACACAGATACGCAGTATTTT. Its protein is CASSLVRGNTDTQYF. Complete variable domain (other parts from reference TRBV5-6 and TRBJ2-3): DAGVTQSPTHLIKTRGQQVTLRCSPKSGHDTVSWYQQALGQGPQFIFQYYEEEERQRGNFPDRFSGHQFPNYSSELNVNALLLGDSALYLCASSLVRGNTDTQYFGPGTRLTVL.